What follows is one T cell receptor (beta chain) and its context. The data are from a study of OX40 agonist ivuxolimab in advanced cancers. V dropped 0 bases and J dropped 7; count of bases not matched to a gene: 8. Looked up from germline, CDR1 is SGDLS and CDR2 is YYNGEE. This CDR3 is 15 amino acids long. Produced via immunoSEQ multiplex PCR; TCRdb's table is partial and in-frame only. The sample yields roughly 65,000 clones, approximately 86% seen once. This clonotype was sampled from an adult with an advanced solid tumor such as melanoma, head and neck, liver or kidney cancer. Sequenced here: CD4+ or CD8+ T cells sorted from blood, sampled in a trial of the OX40 agonist ivuxolimab. The J gene is TRBJ2-5, the V gene TRBV9; the match to TRBD1 covers 8 bases. The CDR3, as DNA: TGTGCCAGCAGCGTAGATTTGGACAGGGTCGGGACCCAGTACTTC. Protein: CASSVDLDRVGTQYF.